Presented here are 20 T cell receptor beta chains from one specimen sequenced in a study of blood T cell repertoires in COVID-19. Sequenced by immunoSEQ multiplex PCR; TCRdb stores in-frame clones only, minus some. The sample yields around 500,000 clones, approximately 88% seen once. The material sequenced was PBMCs or T cells enriched from blood (not recorded which). The receptors were sampled from a woman between 35 and 50 years old who had recovered from COVID-19.

This clone was observed a handful of times. The V call is TRBV14, the J call TRBJ1-6, with a tentative D call TRBD1 (5 bases). The CDR3 extends over 16 amino acids. V lost 1 base and J 7 bases, leaving 14 bases between the germline ends. CDR1 is SGHDN, CDR2 FVKESK, per germline. The CDR3 coding sequence is TGTGCCAGCAGCCAAGTTGCGTCAGGGCGGAATTCACCCCTCCACTTT. Translating gives CASSQVASGRNSPLHF.

This chain links TRBV4-3 with TRBJ2-3; 7 bases are a match to TRBD2. Germline values: CDR1 LGHNA, CDR2 YSLEER. The CDR3 totals 14 residues. With V trimmed by 4 bases and J by 4 bases, 5 bases remained unmatched. The CDR3 reads CASSPGGAADTQYF. CDR3 in DNA: TGCGCCAGCAGCCCGGGGGGTGCGGCAGATACGCAGTATTTT.

The chain recombines TRBV18 with TRBJ2-7; tentatively, D is TRBD1 (5 bases). Germline V lookup: CDR1 KGHSH, CDR2 LQKENI. V dropped 2 bases and J dropped 0 bases, with 14 bases sitting between them. The CDR3 spans 16 residues. The CDR3 reads CASSPATVSSSYEQYF. The CDR3 DNA is TGTGCCAGCTCACCAGCGACAGTGTCTAGCTCCTACGAGCAGTACTTC.

This sequence joins TRBV7-9 and TRBJ2-5; 11 bases line up with TRBD2. This CDR3 is built from 18 residues. Germline-derived CDR1 and CDR2 are SEHNR and FQNEAQ (reference sequence). J was trimmed by 3 bases and V by 2 bases; bases with no gene match: 11. The CDR3 loop is CASSLWGLAESQKETQYF. For the CDR3, the DNA is TGTGCCAGCAGCTTATGGGGACTAGCGGAATCCCAAAAAGAGACCCAGTACTTC. Together with reference TRBV7-9 and TRBJ2-5, the CDR3 gives the full variable domain: DTGVSQNPRHKITKRGQNVTFRCDPISEHNRLYWYRQTLGQGPEFLTYFQNEAQLEKSRLLSDRFSAERPKGSFSTLEIQRTEQGDSAMYLCASSLWGLAESQKETQYFGPGTRLLVL.

This chain links TRBV5-1 with TRBJ2-5; the match to TRBD1 covers 8 bases. Germline loops: CDR1 SGHRS, CDR2 YFSETQ. This CDR3 has 14 amino acids. J lost 4 bases, V lost 7 bases, and 9 bases had no gene match. This CDR3 reads CASGGTGGRETQYF. For the CDR3, the DNA is TGCGCCAGCGGGGGGACAGGTGGGAGAGAGACCCAGTACTTC.

J is TRBJ2-3 and V is TRBV18; D may be TRBD1 (6 bases). CDR3 length equals 15 residues. V was pared by 1 base and J by 3 bases, with 11 bases between. Per germline, CDR1 KGHSH and CDR2 LQKENI. CDR3 residues: CASSPLQQGTDTQYF. CDR3 nucleotides: TGTGCCAGCTCACCACTGCAACAGGGAACAGATACGCAGTATTTT.

This rearrangement joins TRBV13 to TRBJ2-5, with TRBD2 identical over 16 bases. Germline CDR1 and CDR2: PRHDT and FYEKMQ (reference sequence). The CDR3 is 16 amino acids. J was trimmed by 5 bases and V by 8 bases; bases with no gene match: 8. The CDR3 DNA reads as TGTGCCAGCCCGGGACTAGCGGGAGGGCCGGATGAGACCCAGTACTTC. This sequence encodes CASPGLAGGPDETQYF.

This chain links TRBV18 with TRBJ1-1, with a possible D match to TRBD1 (5 bases). The germline gives CDR1 KGHSH, CDR2 LQKENI. This CDR3 is 15 amino acids long. Trimming took 3 bases from V and 0 from J, leaving 11 bases between them. In DNA, the CDR3 is TGTGCCAGCTCACCGAGACAGCTGATGAACACTGAAGCTTTCTTT. This encodes CASSPRQLMNTEAFF.

This clone appeared once. Germline is not matched at one junction end, which may reflect a read error. The chain is built from TRBV7-7 and TRBJ2-2; 11 positions agree with TRBD2. The CDR3 loop spans 21 amino acids. Looked up from germline, CDR1 is SSHAT and CDR2 is FNYEAQ (reference sequence). The CDR3 loop is CASSLAPPPTSGRWNTGELFF. The CDR3, as DNA: TGTGCTAGCAGCTTAGCTCCCCCACCTACTAGCGGGAGATGGAACACCGGGGAGCTGTTTTTT. The variable domain in full, with the rest retrieved from reference TRBV7-7 and TRBJ2-2, is GAGVSQSPRYKVTKRGQDVTLRCDPISSHATLYWYQQALGQGPEFLTYFNYEAQPDKSGLPSDRFSAERPEGSISTLTIQRTEQRDSAMYRCASSLAPPPTSGRWNTGELFFGEGSRLTVL.

The rearrangement joins TRBV6-5 to TRBJ1-4; the D is unclear. The ends were cut back, 8 bases at V and 4 bases at J, with 17 bases in the middle. CDR3 length: 15 amino acids. The germline V gene encodes CDR1 MNHEY and CDR2 SVGAGI. CDR3 nucleotides: TGTGCCAGCCCTTACCTGGCAGATGATAATGAAAAACTGTTTTTT. Translation: CASPYLADDNEKLFF.

This chain links TRBV12-3 or TRBV12-4 with TRBJ1-2, with unresolved D. The CDR3 sequence is 13 residues long. Trimming removed 1 base at V and 5 bases at J, with 8 bases between. The chain's CDR3 is CASSLDNTYGYTF. The DNA of the CDR3 is TGTGCCAGCAGTTTAGATAATACATATGGCTACACCTTC.

This chain connects TRBV5-4 to TRBJ2-5; possibly TRBD2 for D (6 bases). The CDR3 sequence is 15 residues long. V gave up 5 bases and J gave up 3 bases, with 17 bases separating them. Germline CDR1 and CDR2: SGHNT and YYREEE (reference sequence). In DNA, the CDR3 is TGTGCCAGCAGGGGTATAAAGGGAGGAAAAGAGACCCAGTACTTC. Protein: CASRGIKGGKETQYF.

This chain links TRBV6-5 with TRBJ2-5; possibly TRBD2 for D (6 bases). V was trimmed by 4 bases and J by 4 bases, leaving 16 bases between them. Germline CDR1 MNHEY, CDR2 SVGAGI. The CDR3 loop spans 15 amino acids. The CDR3 DNA follows: TGTGCCAGCAGTTCCGGTCTAGCGAGACGAGAGACCCAGTACTTC. It translates to CASSSGLARRETQYF.

This clone was seen only once. V usage is TRBV7-8 and J usage is TRBJ2-7; 9 nucleotides agree with TRBD2. This CDR3 comprises 15 residues. Germline V gene lookup returns CDR1 SGHVS and CDR2 FQNEAQ. The J segment lost 2 bases and the V segment lost 7 bases, leaving 9 bases of the junction unmatched. The DNA for the CDR3 is TGTGCCAGCACACCCTTAGCGGGAGTTGCCTACGAGCAGTACTTC. Residues: CASTPLAGVAYEQYF.

DNA for the CDR3: TGTGCCAGCAGCCCAGGTGATGAGACAGGGACCTATGGCTACACCTTC. Amino acids: CASSPGDETGTYGYTF. This sequence joins TRBV7-4 and TRBJ1-2, with 7 bases identical to TRBD1. Germline trimming cut 5 bases from V and 4 bases from J; bases unmatched to any gene: 13. The CDR3 totals 16 residues. The germline V gene has CDR1 SGHVT and CDR2 SQSDAQ.

The chain uses TRBV19 and TRBJ2-7; possibly TRBD2 for D (5 bases). The germline CDR1 and CDR2 sequences are LNHDA and SQIVND (reference sequence). Trimming left V 6 bases short and J 2 bases short, with 11 bases between. CDR3 length equals 13 residues. DNA of the CDR3: TGTGCCAGTAGGGCTAGCACGACCTACGAGCAGTACTTC. This sequence encodes CASRASTTYEQYF.

The rearrangement uses TRBV7-8 and TRBJ1-2; 10 bases fit TRBD1. This CDR3 has 16 residues. The trim removed 5 bases at V and 7 bases at J, leaving 13 bases unmatched. Germline assignment: CDR1 SGHVS and CDR2 FQNEAQ. The CDR3 bases are TGTGCCAGCAGCCTCCCGGGACAGGGGATCGGTTCTGGCTACACCTTC. Its protein product is CASSLPGQGIGSGYTF.

The chain has TRBV4-3 and TRBJ1-1; D is uncertain. The CDR3 loop spans 13 amino acids. Trimming removed 4 bases at V and 1 base at J, with 7 bases between. Germline loops: CDR1 LGHNA, CDR2 YSLEER. CDR3 nucleotide sequence: TGCGCCAGCAGCCGCACGAGGAACACTGAAGCTTTCTTT. It translates to CASSRTRNTEAFF.

This clone appeared a single time. The chain employs TRBV27 and TRBJ1-5; 9 bases are shared with TRBD1. This CDR3 contains 18 residues. V lost 1 base, J lost 5 bases, and 12 bases stayed unmatched. CDR1 MNHEY and CDR2 SMNVEV come from the germline V gene (reference sequence). The CDR3 region is CASSLLGPLRTGDQPQHF. The CDR3 nucleotides are TGTGCCAGCAGTTTATTAGGGCCCTTGAGGACAGGGGATCAGCCCCAGCATTTT.

The J gene is TRBJ1-1, the V gene TRBV13, with 8 bases fitting TRBD1. CDR3 length: 12 amino acids. V lost 4 bases to trimming and J lost 10 bases; unmatched junction nucleotides: 5. Germline CDR1 reads PRHDT; CDR2 reads FYEKMQ (reference sequence). CDR3 sequence (DNA): TGTGCCAGCAGCTCGGGGGACAGGATAGCTTTCTTT. Its translation is CASSSGDRIAFF.